The 7 T cell receptor beta chains given below trace back to one sample, sequenced in a study of cytomegalovirus exposure and HLA in healthy donors. The PCR made use of 60 Vbeta and 13 Jbeta primers. Assay: immunoSEQ multiplex PCR; the TCRdb copy retains only in-frame clones and omits some. The table shows about 130,000 clones, with under 85% occurring only once. The sequenced sample consisted of PBMCs. The source of these receptors is a boy aged 5-17 years in good health and CMV-seronegative.

J is TRBJ1-1 and V is TRBV18; TRBD1 matches 8 bases. CDR3 length equals 16 residues. Germline V CDR1 and CDR2: KGHSH, LQKENI. V shed 5 bases and J 0 bases; nucleotides not matched to a gene: 8. Here the CDR3 DNA reads TGTGCCAGCTCAGACGAAAACAGGGGGGTGAACACTGAAGCTTTCTTT. Amino acid sequence: CASSDENRGVNTEAFF.

This clone was seen more than once but under ten times. This sequence joins TRBV10-3 and TRBJ1-4; maybe TRBD1 (6 bases). The ends were cut back, 11 bases at V and 8 bases at J, with 18 bases in the middle. Germline-derived CDR1 and CDR2 are ENHRY and SYGVKD. The CDR3 loop spans 13 amino acids. The CDR3: CAAGGGREEKLFF. The CDR3 nucleotides read TGTGCCGCCGGGGGGGGGCGCGAGGAAAAACTGTTTTTT.

This CDR3 reads CASSQEGVGRGFSYEQYF. The CDR3 region has the DNA TGCGCCAGCAGCCAAGAGGGTGTGGGCAGGGGATTCTCCTACGAGCAGTACTTC. The chain joins TRBV4-3 to TRBJ2-5; tentatively, D is TRBD1 (6 bases). The DNA end favors TRBJ2-7, so the J call may be wrong. Germline V gene lookup returns CDR1 LGHNA and CDR2 YSLEER. The CDR3 has 18 amino acids.

The chain employs TRBV20-1 and TRBJ2-3; unclear D gene. V gave up 6 bases and J gave up 2 bases, with 6 bases separating them. The CDR3 has 11 amino acids. Germline lookup yields CDR1 DFQATT and CDR2 SNEGSKA (reference sequence). CDR3 in amino acids: CSAYDTDTQYF. CDR3 coding DNA: TGCAGTGCCTACGACACAGATACGCAGTATTTT.

This chain links TRBV19 with TRBJ2-5, with a weak D call TRBD2 (5 bases). The CDR3 has 15 amino acids. Trimming left V 6 bases short and J 0 bases short, with 14 bases between. Germline-derived CDR1 and CDR2 are LNHDA and SQIVND (reference sequence). Here the CDR3 reads CASRAALENQETQYF. In nucleotides, the CDR3 is TGTGCCAGTAGGGCGGCACTAGAAAACCAAGAGACCCAGTACTTC.

The genes are TRBV6-5 and TRBJ2-5, with D perhaps TRBD1 (5 bases). The J call may be mistaken, given a closer DNA end match to TRBJ2-7. The CDR3 contains 14 residues. The germline CDR1 and CDR2 sequences are MNHEY and SVGAGI. CDR3 loop: CASSPQGISYEQYF. CDR3 nucleotide sequence: TGTGCCAGCAGCCCTCAGGGCATTTCCTACGAGCAGTACTTC.

The chain is built from TRBV5-4 and TRBJ1-1; TRBD1 aligns across 10 bases. The V segment lost 2 bases and the J segment 2 bases; nucleotides outside the gene matches: 6. The CDR3 is made up of 16 amino acids. Germline CDR1 is SGHNT and CDR2 is YYREEE (reference sequence). CDR3 DNA: TGTGCCAGCAGCTTTCCGGGGACAGGGGACAACACTGAAGCTTTCTTT. Residues: CASSFPGTGDNTEAFF. Based on the CDR3 plus reference TRBV5-4 and TRBJ1-1, the full variable domain is ETGVTQSPTHLIKTRGQQVTLRCSSQSGHNTVSWYQQALGQGPQFIFQYYREEENGRGNFPPRFSGLQFPNYSSELNVNALELDDSALYLCASSFPGTGDNTEAFFGQGTRLTVV.